This T cell receptor beta chain is drawn from a study of response to subunit inactivated influenza vaccine. Study results and limitations: A suggestion made by the authors is that each seasonal influenza vaccination recruits few new T cells.

This CDR3 has 17 amino acids. V shed 0 bases and J shed 0 bases, with 11 bases lying between them. Germline V gives CDR1 LNHNV, CDR2 YYDKDF (reference sequence). Using its own MiXCR run on the RT-PCR reads, TCRdb lists one record per CDR3 protein. This table has about 520,000 distinct CDR3 sequences, roughly 7.9% appearing once. This clonotype was seen only a few times. As yet, its antigen is unknown. The rearrangement links TRBV15 to TRBJ2-2; no reliable D call. This TCR was recovered from a man between 50 and 69 years old who received an inactivated influenza vaccine. The source material was PBMCs from blood, sampled approximately 25 months after vaccination. The CDR3: CATSREFRAANTGELFF. The CDR3 coding sequence is TGTGCCACCAGCAGAGAATTCCGGGCAGCGAACACCGGGGAGCTGTTTTTT.